What follows is one TCR beta chain and its context. This sample stems from a study of blood T cell repertoires in COVID-19. Study overall: The origin of the acute and convalescent COVID-19 samples was the United States, Italy and Spain. In each case, the material was cDNA or gDNA derived from T cells, B-cell-depleted T cells, or PBMCs.

Authors' data handling: The authors estimated nucleated cell counts from reference gene primer amplification. Produced via immunoSEQ multiplex PCR; TCRdb's table is partial and in-frame only. The V and J calls and clone size were taken over from that table, and D and trimming were inferred from the DNA. Counted here are 470,000 or so clones, approximately 83% occurring once; the ten biggest clones make up roughly 3.1%. CDR1 is SEHNR, CDR2 FQNEAQ, per germline (reference sequence). The CDR3 loop spans 13 amino acids. Trimming removed 4 bases at V and 4 bases at J, with 10 bases between. The chain employs TRBV7-9 and TRBJ2-5, with a possible D match to TRBD1 (5 bases). The sequencing input was peripheral blood. This clonotype was obtained from a human donor in a cohort sampled during active COVID-19. DNA of the CDR3: TGTGCCAGCAGCTGGCAGGGCTCAGAGACCCAGTACTTC. Translating gives CASSWQGSETQYF. The variable domain in full, with the rest retrieved from reference TRBV7-9 and TRBJ2-5, is DTGVSQNPRHKITKRGQNVTFRCDPISEHNRLYWYRQTLGQGPEFLTYFQNEAQLEKSRLLSDRFSAERPKGSFSTLEIQRTEQGDSAMYLCASSWQGSETQYFGPGTRLLVL.